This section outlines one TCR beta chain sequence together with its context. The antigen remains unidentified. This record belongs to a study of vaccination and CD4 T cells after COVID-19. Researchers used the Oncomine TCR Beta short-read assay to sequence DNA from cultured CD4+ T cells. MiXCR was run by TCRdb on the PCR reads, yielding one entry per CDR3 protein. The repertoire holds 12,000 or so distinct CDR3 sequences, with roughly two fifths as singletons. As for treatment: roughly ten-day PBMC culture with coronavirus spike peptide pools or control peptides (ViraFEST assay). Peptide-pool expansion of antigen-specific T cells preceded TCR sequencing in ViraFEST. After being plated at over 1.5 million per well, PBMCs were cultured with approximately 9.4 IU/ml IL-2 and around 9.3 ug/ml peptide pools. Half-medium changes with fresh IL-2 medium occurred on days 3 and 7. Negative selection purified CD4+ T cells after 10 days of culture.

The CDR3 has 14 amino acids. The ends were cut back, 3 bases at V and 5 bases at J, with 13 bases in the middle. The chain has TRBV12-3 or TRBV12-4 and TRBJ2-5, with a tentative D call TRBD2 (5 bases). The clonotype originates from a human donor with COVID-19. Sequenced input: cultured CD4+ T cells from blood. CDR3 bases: TGTGCCAGCAGTTTTGCCGCCGGGGTGGAGACCCAGTACTTC. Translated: CASSFAAGVETQYF.